The 27 T cell receptor beta chains in this list originate from one sample, sequenced in a study of blood T cell repertoires in COVID-19. TCRdb's table, derived via immunoSEQ multiplex PCR, lists solely in-frame clones and lacks some. Here the sample spans approximately 150,000 clones, about 80% being singletons. The sample comprised PBMCs or T cells enriched from blood (not recorded which). Every receptor here comes from an older woman in a cohort exposed to, infected with or recovered from COVID-19 (not recorded which).

The chain couples TRBV7-9 to TRBJ2-1; TRBD2 matches at 7 bases. Germline CDR1 is SEHNR and CDR2 is FQNEAQ (reference sequence). The CDR3 spans 15 residues. V gave up 5 bases and J gave up 6 bases; unmatched junction bases: 10. CDR3 nucleotide sequence: TGTGCCAGCAGCCCTAAAGGGAGCGGGACCAATGAGCAGTTCTTC. Its protein product is CASSPKGSGTNEQFF.

This clone has only one observation. The V and J genes are TRBV5-4 and TRBJ1-1; D gene uncertain. With 0 bases removed from V and 0 bases from J, the gap between germline ends came to 6 bases. This CDR3 region has 14 residues. The V gene's germline CDR1 is SGHNT and CDR2 YYREEE (reference sequence). CDR3 region: CASSLDTMNTEAFF. CDR3 coding DNA: TGTGCCAGCAGCTTGGACACCATGAACACTGAAGCTTTCTTT.

This chain uses TRBV5-1 with TRBJ2-3, with 10 bases that match TRBD2. The CDR3 consists of 15 residues. CDR1 SGHRS and CDR2 YFSETQ come from the germline V gene. Unmatched junction bases numbered 6, after V lost 3 bases and J lost 5 bases. Here the CDR3 reads CASSWSGRAGDTQYF. The CDR3 DNA follows: TGCGCCAGCAGCTGGAGCGGGAGGGCCGGAGATACGCAGTATTTT.

V gene TRBV29-1 combines with J gene TRBJ1-2; 7 positions agree with TRBD1. The CDR3 has 14 residues. V gave up 6 bases and J gave up 8 bases; unmatched junction bases: 15. Germline values: CDR1 SQVTM, CDR2 ANQGSEA. The CDR3 spells CSVNDDRVASGYTF. The DNA of the CDR3 is TGCAGCGTGAACGACGACAGGGTAGCGTCAGGCTACACCTTC.

This clone has only one observation. The J gene is TRBJ2-2, the V gene TRBV7-2; 7 bases match TRBD2. The ends lost 1 base at V and 7 bases at J; junction bases unmatched: 3. CDR1 and CDR2 (germline): SGHTA, FQGNSA. The CDR3 spans 14 residues. The CDR3 protein is CASSLGTSHGELFF. The CDR3 nucleotides are TGTGCCAGCAGCTTAGGGACTAGTCACGGGGAGCTGTTTTTT.

The gene calls are TRBV6-5 and TRBJ1-2; 10 positions agree with TRBD1. CDR3 length: 13 amino acids. The V gene end was trimmed by 6 bases and the J gene end by 7 bases; junction bases not matched to a gene: 5. Germline V gene lookup returns CDR1 MNHEY and CDR2 SVGAGI. The DNA for the CDR3 is TGTGCCAGCAGCACGGACAGGGGGTTTGGCTACACCTTC. Amino acid sequence: CASSTDRGFGYTF.

There are a few counts of this clone. The chain uses TRBV28 and TRBJ1-2; the match to TRBD1 covers 9 bases. The CDR3 has 14 residues. Germline V gene sequence: CDR1 MDHEN, CDR2 SYDVKM. Unmatched junction bases numbered 4, after V lost 2 bases and J lost 6 bases. DNA of the CDR3: TGTGCCAGCAGTTTAAGGGGACAGGGCCATGGCTACACCTTC. This encodes CASSLRGQGHGYTF.

The CDR3 is CASSPGAGGVETQYF. For the CDR3, the DNA is TGTGCCAGCAGCCCTGGGGCGGGAGGGGTGGAGACCCAGTACTTC. The rearrangement uses TRBV2 and TRBJ2-5, with 9 positions matching TRBD2. CDR1 and CDR2 (germline): SNHLY, FYNNEI. The CDR3 totals 15 residues. The ends lost 6 bases at V and 5 bases at J; junction bases unmatched: 10.

The rearrangement joins TRBV2 to TRBJ2-2; TRBD1 aligns across 8 bases. Germline loops: CDR1 SNHLY, CDR2 FYNNEI. CDR3 length: 17 amino acids. Unmatched junction bases numbered 16, after V lost 5 bases and J lost 8 bases. The CDR3 DNA follows: TGTGCCAGCAGTTATATCCCCGCAGGGGGCGGAAATGGGGAGCTGTTTTTT. It translates to CASSYIPAGGGNGELFF.

The J gene is TRBJ2-1, the V gene TRBV11-3; 7 positions match TRBD1. The CDR3 has 15 residues. The germline gives CDR1 SGHNT, CDR2 YENEEA. Trimming took 3 bases from V and 2 from J; bases not matched to a gene: 4. CDR3 sequence: CASSLLGGTYNEQFF. For the CDR3, the DNA is TGTGCCAGCAGCTTGTTAGGGGGCACCTACAATGAGCAGTTCTTC.

This clone has only one observation. V usage is TRBV28 and J usage is TRBJ2-1, with 12 nucleotides matching TRBD2. Germline CDR1 MDHEN, CDR2 SYDVKM. V shed 4 bases and J 8 bases; nucleotides not matched to a gene: 12. The CDR3 length is 17 residues. The chain's CDR3 is CASSSRASGRARDEQFF. CDR3 nucleotides: TGTGCCAGCAGTTCCCGGGCTAGCGGGAGGGCCAGGGATGAGCAGTTCTTC.

The CDR3 spells CASSQYRNTEAFF. Here the CDR3 DNA reads TGTGCCAGCAGCCAATACAGAAACACTGAAGCTTTCTTT. The rearrangement joins TRBV14 to TRBJ1-1, with unresolved D. The V and J ends lost 2 bases and 2 bases respectively, with 6 bases between them. Per germline, CDR1 SGHDN and CDR2 FVKESK. The CDR3 is 13 amino acids.

The CDR3, as DNA: TGTGCCAGTACTCCAGGGGGTCGCAATCAGCCCCAGCATTTT. The encoded protein is CASTPGGRNQPQHF. The gene calls are TRBV19 and TRBJ1-5; the match to TRBD1 covers 7 bases. V shed 7 bases, J shed 2 bases, and the junction held 5 bases outside the gene matches. The germline V gene has CDR1 LNHDA and CDR2 SQIVND (reference sequence). This CDR3 has 14 amino acids.

This rearrangement joins TRBV5-1 to TRBJ2-1; D may be TRBD1 (5 bases). This CDR3 is 14 amino acids long. Germline CDR1 and CDR2: SGHRS and YFSETQ. Trimming removed 0 bases at V and 7 bases at J, with 11 bases between. The CDR3 sequence: CASSLGGWNNEQFF. The CDR3 nucleotides are TGCGCCAGCAGCTTGGGGGGCTGGAATAATGAGCAGTTCTTC.

V and J are TRBV10-3 and TRBJ1-5, with TRBD1 as a possible D gene (6 bases). V was pared by 10 bases and J by 1 base, with 20 bases between. CDR3 length equals 16 residues. Germline V gene data show CDR1 as ENHRY and CDR2 as SYGVKD. The CDR3 nucleotides read TGTGCCACCCGTGGGGGCCAGGGGTTGAGCAATCAGCCCCAGCATTTT. Translation: CATRGGQGLSNQPQHF.

This clone was recorded once. This sequence joins TRBV28 and TRBJ1-5, with D maybe TRBD1 (6 bases). The germline CDR1 and CDR2 sequences are MDHEN and SYDVKM. V lost 4 bases and J lost 0, with 13 bases in between. This CDR3 spans 16 amino acids. The CDR3 region is CASSSTGTLSNQPQHF. The CDR3 bases are TGTGCCAGCAGTTCGACCGGGACACTTAGCAATCAGCCCCAGCATTTT.

The gene calls are TRBV7-3 and TRBJ2-3; 12 positions match TRBD2. CDR3 size: 15 residues. V lost 6 bases to trimming and J lost 4 bases; unmatched junction nucleotides: 5. Germline CDR1 SGHTA, CDR2 FQGTGA. The CDR3: CASSRLAGDPDTQYF. The CDR3 nucleotides read TGTGCCAGCAGTAGACTAGCGGGAGACCCAGATACGCAGTATTTT.

In its sample, this clone was seen once. The V gene is TRBV5-4, the J gene TRBJ1-1; TRBD1 matches 7 bases. The CDR3 has 13 residues. Germline V gene lookup returns CDR1 SGHNT and CDR2 YYREEE (reference sequence). The junction had 7 bases not matched to a gene; V was cut back by 4 bases and J by 7 bases. CDR3 sequence (DNA): TGTGCCAGCAGCCCCGGGACAGATATTGAAGCTTTCTTT. Its translation is CASSPGTDIEAFF.

The chain joins TRBV28 to TRBJ2-7; D might be TRBD2 (6 bases). The germline gives CDR1 MDHEN, CDR2 SYDVKM. With 6 bases removed from V and 2 bases from J, the gap between germline ends came to 23 bases. The CDR3 is 17 amino acids. The CDR3 reads CASSRIAGRGITYEQYF. In DNA, the CDR3 is TGTGCCAGCAGCAGGATTGCGGGACGCGGGATTACCTACGAGCAGTACTTC. The entire variable domain, with the rest obtained from reference TRBV28 and TRBJ2-7, is as follows: DVKVTQSSRYLVKRTGEKVFLECVQDMDHENMFWYRQDPGLGLRLIYFSYDVKMKEKGDIPEGYSVSREKKERFSLILESASTNQTSMYLCASSRIAGRGITYEQYFGPGTRLTVT.

This clone was observed a few times. The V call is TRBV11-1, the J call TRBJ2-7, with TRBD1 identical over 9 bases. The V gene's germline CDR1 is SGHAT and CDR2 FQDESV (reference sequence). CDR3 length: 14 residues. The J segment lost 4 bases and the V segment lost 5 bases, leaving 6 bases of the junction unmatched. The CDR3 nucleotides are TGTGCCAGCAGCCGGACAGGGGTGGGGTACGAGCAGTACTTC. Protein product: CASSRTGVGYEQYF.

The gene calls are TRBV6-2 or TRBV6-3 and TRBJ1-1, with D perhaps TRBD1 (6 bases). Trimming took off 0 bases at V and 3 bases at J, with 14 bases between the two ends. CDR3 length: 16 residues. The germline CDR1 and CDR2 sequences are MNHEY and SVGEGT. The CDR3 loop is CASSYSQGRGHTEAFF. CDR3 in DNA: TGTGCCAGCAGTTACTCCCAGGGGAGGGGACACACTGAAGCTTTCTTT.

The chain joins TRBV5-8 to TRBJ1-5, with D possibly TRBD1 on 6 matching bases. Per the germline V gene, CDR1 is SGHTS and CDR2 is YDEGEE. The V end lost 1 base, the J end lost 1 base, and 18 bases lay between the germline ends. This CDR3 region has 18 residues. This CDR3 reads CASSLFLSGDVSNQPQHF. CDR3 coding DNA: TGTGCCAGCAGCTTGTTTCTTTCAGGGGACGTGAGCAATCAGCCCCAGCATTTT.

The chain recombines TRBV7-9 with TRBJ2-5, with TRBD2 matching over 12 bases. CDR1 is SEHNR, CDR2 FQNEAQ, per germline (reference sequence). The CDR3 sequence is 14 residues long. Trimming took 5 bases from V and 14 from J; bases not matched to a gene: 12. The CDR3 DNA reads TGTGCCAGCAGCCAAACTAGCGGGAGGCCCCACGACTACTTC. It specifies CASSQTSGRPHDYF. The variable domain in full, completed from reference TRBV7-9 and TRBJ2-5, reads DTGVSQNPRHKITKRGQNVTFRCDPISEHNRLYWYRQTLGQGPEFLTYFQNEAQLEKSRLLSDRFSAERPKGSFSTLEIQRTEQGDSAMYLCASSQTSGRPHDYFGPGTRLLVL.

This clone was seen a few times. J is TRBJ2-7 and V is TRBV19, with D tentatively TRBD2 (5 bases). CDR1 is LNHDA, CDR2 SQIVND, per germline (reference sequence). Trimming took off 5 bases at V and 3 bases at J, with 11 bases between the two ends. This CDR3 has 13 residues. In DNA form, the CDR3 reads TGTGCCAGTAGTTCGAGGGAAGTCTACGAGCAGTACTTC. This sequence encodes CASSSREVYEQYF.

The V call is TRBV27, the J call TRBJ1-2, with 9 positions matching TRBD1. V lost 5 bases to trimming and J lost 2 bases; unmatched junction nucleotides: 3. The CDR3 has 14 residues. CDR1 and CDR2 from the germline V gene are MNHEY and SMNVEV (reference sequence). CDR3 sequence (DNA): TGTGCCAGCAGTCCGGGGACAGGGAACTATGGCTACACCTTC. It encodes CASSPGTGNYGYTF.

The chain links TRBV11-2 to TRBJ2-7; D is undetermined. CDR1 and CDR2 from the germline V gene are SGHAT and FQNNGV. The CDR3 runs 14 residues. The ends were cut back, 0 bases at V and 2 bases at J, with 8 bases in the middle. The CDR3 DNA reads as TGTGCCAGCAGCTTAGATTCTTACACCTACGAGCAGTACTTC. This sequence encodes CASSLDSYTYEQYF.

The J gene is TRBJ2-3, the V gene TRBV7-9, with D maybe TRBD2 (5 bases). The V gene's germline CDR1 is SEHNR and CDR2 FQNEAQ (reference sequence). This CDR3 is 13 amino acids long. Trimming left V 8 bases short and J 5 bases short, with 14 bases between. CDR3 nucleotides: TGTGCCAGCCGGGATCCCCCCGAAGATACGCAGTATTTT. The encoded protein is CASRDPPEDTQYF.